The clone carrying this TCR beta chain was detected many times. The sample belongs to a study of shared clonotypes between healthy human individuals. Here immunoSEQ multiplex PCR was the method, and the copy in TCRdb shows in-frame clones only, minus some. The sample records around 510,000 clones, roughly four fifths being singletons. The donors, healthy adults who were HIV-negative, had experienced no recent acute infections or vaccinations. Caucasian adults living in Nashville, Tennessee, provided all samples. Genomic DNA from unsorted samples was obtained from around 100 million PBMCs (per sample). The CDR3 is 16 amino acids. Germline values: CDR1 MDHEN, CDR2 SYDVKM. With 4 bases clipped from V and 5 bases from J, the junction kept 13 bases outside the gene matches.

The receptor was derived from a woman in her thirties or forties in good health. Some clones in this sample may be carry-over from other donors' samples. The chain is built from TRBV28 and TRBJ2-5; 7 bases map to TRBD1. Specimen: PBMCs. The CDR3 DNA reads TGTGCCAGCAGTTATACAGGGCCAGGGGGTGTGGAGACCCAGTACTTC. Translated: CASSYTGPGGVETQYF.